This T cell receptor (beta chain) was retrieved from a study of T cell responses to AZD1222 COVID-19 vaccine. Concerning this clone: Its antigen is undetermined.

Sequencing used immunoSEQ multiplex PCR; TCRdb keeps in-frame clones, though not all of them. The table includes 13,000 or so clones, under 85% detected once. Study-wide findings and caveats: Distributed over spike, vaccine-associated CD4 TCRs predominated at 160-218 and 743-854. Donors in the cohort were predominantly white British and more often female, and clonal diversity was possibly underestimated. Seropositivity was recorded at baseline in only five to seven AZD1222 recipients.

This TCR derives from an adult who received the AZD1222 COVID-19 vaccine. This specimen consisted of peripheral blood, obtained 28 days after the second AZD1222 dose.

The CDR3 protein is CASSQDYSGVTIYF. CDR3 in DNA: TGCGCCAGCAGCCAAGATTATTCCGGAGTCACCATATATTTT. V gene TRBV4-3 combines with J gene TRBJ1-3; D remains ambiguous. Germline values: CDR1 LGHNA, CDR2 YSLEER. This CDR3 is built from 14 residues. Between the trimmed V and J ends, which lost 0 bases and 9 bases, there was a span of 12 bases.